This T cell receptor beta chain is from a study of neurological immune-mediated disorders. Overall study findings and caveats: The expanded clones of different subjects shared no CDR3 amino acid sequences (suggesting private repertoires in all groups).

Time point of the sample: longitudinal time-point 1 (baseline). V was cut by 0 bases and J by 3 bases, with 10 bases left in between. Germline V gives CDR1 SGHRS, CDR2 YFSETQ. There are 14 residues in the CDR3. This clonotype was seen ten or more times. Antigen specificity is unknown. The output of every sequencing run exceeded 170 million TCR-beta sequences, derived from 15-18 subjects. TCRdb passed the 5' RACE reads through MiXCR, listing each CDR3 protein once. Of 55,000 to 75,000 distinct CDR3 sequences in the sample, roughly 15% were seen once. This chain links TRBV5-1 with TRBJ2-7; D unclear. Sequences were obtained from PBMCs. The receptor was derived from a female donor with HTLV-1-associated myelopathy (HAM/TSP). The CDR3 DNA follows: TGCGCCAGCAGCTTGGGGCAGCTTAGCTACGAGCAGTACTTC. Protein product: CASSLGQLSYEQYF.